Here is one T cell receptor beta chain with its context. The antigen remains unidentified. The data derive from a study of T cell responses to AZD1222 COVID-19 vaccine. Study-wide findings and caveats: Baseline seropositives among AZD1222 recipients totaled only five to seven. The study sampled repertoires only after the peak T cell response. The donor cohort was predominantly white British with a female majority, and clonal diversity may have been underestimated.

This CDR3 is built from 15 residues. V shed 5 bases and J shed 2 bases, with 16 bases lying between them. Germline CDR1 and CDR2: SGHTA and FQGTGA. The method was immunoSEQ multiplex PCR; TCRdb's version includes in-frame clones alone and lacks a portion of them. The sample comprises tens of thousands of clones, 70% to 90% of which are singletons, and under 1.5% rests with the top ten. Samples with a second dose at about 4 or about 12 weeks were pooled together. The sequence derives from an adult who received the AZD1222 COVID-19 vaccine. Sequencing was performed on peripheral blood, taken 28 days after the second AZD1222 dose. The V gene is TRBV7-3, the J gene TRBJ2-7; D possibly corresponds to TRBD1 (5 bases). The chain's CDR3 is CASSLDRGTPYEQYF. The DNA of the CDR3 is TGTGCCAGCAGCCTTGACAGAGGAACGCCCTACGAGCAGTACTTC.